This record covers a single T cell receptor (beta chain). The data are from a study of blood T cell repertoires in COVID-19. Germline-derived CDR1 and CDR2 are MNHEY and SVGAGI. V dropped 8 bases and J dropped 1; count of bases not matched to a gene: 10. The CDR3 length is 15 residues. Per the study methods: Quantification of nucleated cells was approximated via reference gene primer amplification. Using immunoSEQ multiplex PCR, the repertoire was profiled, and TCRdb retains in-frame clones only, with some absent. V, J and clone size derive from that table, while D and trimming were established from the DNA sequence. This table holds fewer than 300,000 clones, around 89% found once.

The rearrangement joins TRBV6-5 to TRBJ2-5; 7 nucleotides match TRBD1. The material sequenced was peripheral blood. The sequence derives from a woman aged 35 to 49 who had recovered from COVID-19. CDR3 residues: CASRPRDRAQETQYF. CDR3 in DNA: TGTGCCAGCCGGCCCCGAGACAGGGCCCAAGAGACCCAGTACTTC.